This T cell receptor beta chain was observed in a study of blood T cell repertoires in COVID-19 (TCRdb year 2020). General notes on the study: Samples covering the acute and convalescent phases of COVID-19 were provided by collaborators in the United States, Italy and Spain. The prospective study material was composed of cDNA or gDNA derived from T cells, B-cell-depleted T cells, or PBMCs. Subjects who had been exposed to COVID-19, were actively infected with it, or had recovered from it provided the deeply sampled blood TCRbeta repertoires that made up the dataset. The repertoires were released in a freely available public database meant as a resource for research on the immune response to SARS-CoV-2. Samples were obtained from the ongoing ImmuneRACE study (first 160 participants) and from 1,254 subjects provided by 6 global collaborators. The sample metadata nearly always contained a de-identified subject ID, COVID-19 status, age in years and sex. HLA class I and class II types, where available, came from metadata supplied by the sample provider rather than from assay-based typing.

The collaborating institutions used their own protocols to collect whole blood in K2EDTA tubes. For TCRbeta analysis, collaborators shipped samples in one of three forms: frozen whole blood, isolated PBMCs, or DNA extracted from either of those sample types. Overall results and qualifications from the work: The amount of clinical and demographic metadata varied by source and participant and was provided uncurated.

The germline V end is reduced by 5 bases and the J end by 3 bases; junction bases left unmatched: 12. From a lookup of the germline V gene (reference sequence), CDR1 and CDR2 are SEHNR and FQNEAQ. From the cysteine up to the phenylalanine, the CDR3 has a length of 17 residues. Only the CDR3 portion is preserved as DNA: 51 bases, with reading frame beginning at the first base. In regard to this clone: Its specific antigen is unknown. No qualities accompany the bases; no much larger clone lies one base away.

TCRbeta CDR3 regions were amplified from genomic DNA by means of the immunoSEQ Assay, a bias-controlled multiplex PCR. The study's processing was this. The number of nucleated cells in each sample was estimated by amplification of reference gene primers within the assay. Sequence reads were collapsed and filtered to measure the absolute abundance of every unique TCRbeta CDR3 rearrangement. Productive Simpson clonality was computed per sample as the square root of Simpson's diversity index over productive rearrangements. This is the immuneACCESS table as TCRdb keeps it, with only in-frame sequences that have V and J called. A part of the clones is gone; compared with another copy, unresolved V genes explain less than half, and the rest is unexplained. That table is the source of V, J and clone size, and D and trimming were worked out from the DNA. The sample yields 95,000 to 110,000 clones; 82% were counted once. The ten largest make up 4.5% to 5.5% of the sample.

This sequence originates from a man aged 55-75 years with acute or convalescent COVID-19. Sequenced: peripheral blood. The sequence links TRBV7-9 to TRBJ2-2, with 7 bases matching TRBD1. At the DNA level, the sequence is TGTGCCAGCAGCCTAGGGACAGACTCCCGGGACACCGGGGAGCTGTTTTTT. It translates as CASSLGTDSRDTGELFF. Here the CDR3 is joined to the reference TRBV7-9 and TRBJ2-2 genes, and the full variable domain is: DTGVSQNPRHKITKRGQNVTFRCDPISEHNRLYWYRQTLGQGPEFLTYFQNEAQLEKSRLLSDRFSAERPKGSFSTLEIQRTEQGDSAMYLCASSLGTDSRDTGELFFGEGSRLTVL.